These T cell receptor beta chains were read from a single sample in a study of cytomegalovirus exposure and HLA in healthy donors. Here immunoSEQ multiplex PCR was the method, and the copy in TCRdb shows in-frame clones only, minus some. There are about 78,000 clones in the sample; about three quarters occur only once, and over 8.5% lies in the top ten. Sequenced sample: PBMCs. Every receptor here comes from a woman aged 40 to 50 in good health and CMV-seropositive. CDR3s include the opening cysteine and the closing phenylalanine or tryptophan. A D gene is named only where the DNA matches it firmly. The size field is filled for only some rows; it gives once, few, many or a size class.

TRBJ1-1,TRBV7-9,-,-,TGTGCCAGCGGGCGGGGAAGCACTGAAGCTTTCTTT,CASGRGSTEAFF
TRBJ1-5,TRBV7-7,few,-,TGTGCTAGCAGCCGGATACGGACAGTAAATCAGCCCCAGCATTTT,CASSRIRTVNQPQHF
TRBJ1-4,TRBV6-6,-,-,TGTTCCAGCAGACCGAGAGCAACTAATGAAAAACTGTTTTTT,CSSRPRATNEKLFF
TRBJ2-3,TRBV29-1,-,-,TGCAGCGTTGACCTCGGGGATACGCAGTATTTT,CSVDLGDTQYF
TRBJ1-2,TRBV5-1,-,-,TGCGCCAGCAGCTTGGACAGTTCAAACTATGGCTACACCTTC,CASSLDSSNYGYTF
TRBJ2-7,TRBV19,-,-,TGTGCCAGTAGTGGGGCACCGACCGCCTACGAGCAGTACTTC,CASSGAPTAYEQYF
TRBJ2-7,TRBV6-5,-,TRBD2,TGTGCCAGCAGTTCAACTAGCGGGAACCCCTACGAGCAGTACTTC,CASSSTSGNPYEQYF
TRBJ1-2,TRBV30,-,-,TGTGCCTGGAGTGTACTGATACTGAGGGGGTACACCTTC,CAWSVLILRGYTF
TRBJ2-7,TRBV11-1,-,-,TGTGCCAGCAGCTTCCCAGGGAGGAGCTACGAGCAGTACTTC,CASSFPGRSYEQYF
TRBJ1-5,TRBV18,-,TRBD1,TGTGCCAGCTCACCAGTCCGGACAGGGCTCAATCAGCCCCAGCATTTT,CASSPVRTGLNQPQHF
TRBJ2-7,TRBV7-9,-,-,TGTGCCAGCAGCCAGGGACATCAGATCGCCGAGCAGTACTTC,CASSQGHQIAEQYF
TRBJ2-5,TRBV5-1,once,TRBD2,TGCGCCAGCAGCCCGGGACTAGCGGGAGAGACCCAGTACTTC,CASSPGLAGETQYF
TRBJ1-1,TRBV6-1,-,-,TGTGCCAGCAGACTACTTCTGTCCGACACTGAAGCTTTCTTT,CASRLLLSDTEAFF
TRBJ2-2,TRBV7-2,-,TRBD2,TGTGCCAGCAGCTTAGCTAGCGGGAGGACCGGGGAGCTGTTTTTT,CASSLASGRTGELFF
TRBJ1-2,TRBV2,-,-,TGTGCCAGCCACAGGGATCATGGCTACACCTTC,CASHRDHGYTF
TRBJ1-3,TRBV9,-,-,TGTGCCAGCAGCCCCCGGGGGACCGCTGGAAACACCATATATTTT,CASSPRGTAGNTIYF
TRBJ1-2,TRBV5-1,once,-,TGCGCCAGCAGCTTGGAACCGGTTTCTTATGGCTACACCTTC,CASSLEPVSYGYTF
TRBJ2-2,TRBV18,-,TRBD2,TGTGCCAGCTCACCATCTAACCCGGCGGGGGCGAACACCGGGGAGCTGTTTTTT,CASSPSNPAGANTGELFF
TRBJ1-2,TRBV13,-,TRBD1,TGTGCCAGCAGCTCTATGGAGACAGGGGGGACAAACTATGGCTACACCTTC,CASSSMETGGTNYGYTF
TRBJ1-1,TRBV6-1,once,TRBD1,TGTGCCAGCAGTTATACCGGGACAGGGAACGCTTTCTTT,CASSYTGTGNAFF
TRBJ1-1,TRBV28,-,TRBD1,TGTGCCAGCAGGGGACAGGGAGACACTGAAGCTTTCTTT,CASRGQGDTEAFF
TRBJ2-1,TRBV10-1,-,-,TGCGCCAGCTCCGAGGCCGAGGCTAGCTATGAGCAGTTCTTC,CASSEAEASYEQFF
TRBJ2-5,TRBV7-9,-,TRBD2,TGTTCCAGCAGCTTAGCAGCGGGGGGAGGGGAGACCCAGTACTTC,CSSSLAAGGGETQYF
TRBJ1-1,TRBV30,-,-,TGTGCCTGGACGCTTGTGGGCAGTGAAGCTTTCTTT,CAWTLVGSEAFF
TRBJ1-3,TRBV29-1,few,-,TGCTGCGGGCGGTTAGGAAACACCATATATTTT,CCGRLGNTIYF
TRBJ2-3,TRBV4-2,-,TRBD2,TGTGCCAGCAGCCAAGATTTGGCGGGAGGGGAGGCAGATACGCAGTATTTT,CASSQDLAGGEADTQYF
TRBJ1-2,TRBV6-5,once,-,TGTGCCAGCAGTTACTCAGGACAGAATGGCTACACCTTC,CASSYSGQNGYTF
TRBJ1-4,TRBV7-6,-,-,TGTGCCAGCAGCTTACAGGGGAAACTCACTAATGAAAAACTGTTTTTT,CASSLQGKLTNEKLFF
TRBJ1-2,TRBV19,once,TRBD1,TGTGCCAGTACCCGGGGACAGATCTATGGCTACACCTTC,CASTRGQIYGYTF
TRBJ1-2,TRBV30,-,-,TGTGCCTGGAGTGCATCGGGAGTACCGCGTGGCTACACCTTC,CAWSASGVPRGYTF
TRBJ1-1,TRBV2,once,TRBD1,TGTGCCAGCAGCCCGGACAGGGGCGCCAGCACTGAAGCTTTCTTT,CASSPDRGASTEAFF
TRBJ2-1,TRBV28,-,-,TGTGCCAGCAGTTTATCAGGGCCCAATGAGCAGTTCTTC,CASSLSGPNEQFF
TRBJ2-5,TRBV5-6,-,TRBD2,TGTGCCAGCAGCTTGTCTAGCGGCCAAGAGACCCAGTACTTC,CASSLSSGQETQYF
TRBJ1-2,TRBV28,-,-,TGTGCCAGCAGTTTATCTGGCGGCTATGGCTACACCTTC,CASSLSGGYGYTF
TRBJ2-3,TRBV30,few,TRBD2,TGTGCCTGGAGTTCAGCGGGAGGGCCGTCAGATACGCAGTATTTT,CAWSSAGGPSDTQYF
TRBJ2-5,TRBV18,-,-,TGTGCCAGCTCACCACCGACGGTACAGGGAGGGAAAGAGACCCAGTACTTC,CASSPPTVQGGKETQYF
TRBJ2-7,TRBV6-5,-,TRBD1,TGTGCCAGCAGTTCCCGACAGGGACCATACGAGCAGTACTTC,CASSSRQGPYEQYF
TRBJ1-2,TRBV5-6,-,TRBD1,TGTGCCAGCAGCGGAGACAGGGGACTGTATGGCTACACCTTC,CASSGDRGLYGYTF
TRBJ1-6,TRBV9,-,-,TGTGCCAGCAGCGCCACAGGGACGGGGTCACCCCTCCACTTT,CASSATGTGSPLHF
TRBJ2-7,TRBV6-5,-,TRBD2,TGTGCCACCACGACTGGGCGGGGGGACGAGCAGTACTTC,CATTTGRGDEQYF
TRBJ2-6,TRBV19,-,-,TGTGCCAGTAGTATGGTGGGGGCAATGACTGGGGCCAACGTCCTGACTTTC,CASSMVGAMTGANVLTF
TRBJ1-1,TRBV28,few,-,TGTGCCAGCACAACGGGGCAGGGGAATTTGAACACTGAAGCTTTCTTT,CASTTGQGNLNTEAFF
TRBJ1-1,TRBV30,few,-,TGTGCCTACAGGGCGAACACTGAAGCTTTCTTT,CAYRANTEAFF
TRBJ1-4,TRBV6-1,few,-,TGTGCCAGCAGTGAAAGCGCGCAGGGGACGACAAAACTGTTTTTT,CASSESAQGTTKLFF
TRBJ1-3,TRBV28,once,-,TGTGCCAGCAGTCGTGGACAGTCCGGAAACACCATATATTTT,CASSRGQSGNTIYF
TRBJ1-1,TRBV5-4,-,TRBD1,TGTGCCAGCAGCTCCCAGACAGGGGGCGCGTCGATGGGAGCTTTCTTT,CASSSQTGGASMGAFF
TRBJ1-1,TRBV6-5,-,-,TGTGCCAGCAGTTACTCTCGGCAGGGGTTAACTGAAGCTTTCTTT,CASSYSRQGLTEAFF
TRBJ2-3,TRBV30,-,-,TGTGCCTTTACTGGGGGGTTAACCACAGATACGCAGTATTTT,CAFTGGLTTDTQYF
TRBJ2-1,TRBV30,few,-,TGTGCCTGGAACCAGGGGTCAGACTCCAGTGAGCAGTTCTTC,CAWNQGSDSSEQFF
TRBJ2-7,TRBV28,-,-,TGTGCCAGCAGCTCGACAGGCCGAAGTGTGGGCGAGCAGTACTTC,CASSSTGRSVGEQYF
TRBJ1-1,TRBV6-1,-,-,TGTGCCAGCAGTGAATATAGGGGCAACACTGAAGCTTTCTTT,CASSEYRGNTEAFF
TRBJ1-1,TRBV28,-,TRBD1,TGTGCCAGCAGTACCGGACAGGATATCATGAACACTGAAGCTTTCTTT,CASSTGQDIMNTEAFF
TRBJ1-1,TRBV30,-,-,TGTGCCTGGAGTGTGGGAGGGATGAACACTGAAGCTTTCTTT,CAWSVGGMNTEAFF
TRBJ1-2,TRBV30,-,-,TGTGCCTGGACGACAGCTAGGGGCTACACCTTC,CAWTTARGYTF
TRBJ1-5,TRBV30,-,TRBD1,TGTGCCTGGAGTAGAGACAGGGCCGGGAGCAATCAGCCCCAGCATTTT,CAWSRDRAGSNQPQHF